This T cell receptor (beta chain) was sequenced for a study of vaccination and CD4 T cells after COVID-19. Sequenced with the Oncomine TCR Beta short-read assay was DNA taken from cultured CD4+ T cells. TCRdb ran MiXCR on the PCR reads and lists one entry per CDR3 protein. This table has 15,000 or so distinct CDR3 sequences, 40% to 45% appearing once. Whole-study results and caveats: With convalescent patients, a median around 86% of reactive clones emerged solely after vaccination.

As concerns this clonotype: Its specificity is unknown.

As for treatment: approximately 11-day PBMC culture with coronavirus spike peptide pools or control peptides (ViraFEST assay). ViraFEST used peptide pools to expand antigen-specific T cells, then sequenced TCRs. This TCR was sampled from a human donor with COVID-19. Material for sequencing was cultured CD4+ T cells from blood.

The CDR3: CASRVTGIGNTIYF. CDR3 sequence (DNA): TGTGCCAGCAGGGTGACAGGGATCGGAAACACCATATATTTT. The genes are TRBV6-1 and TRBJ1-3; 7 nucleotides align to TRBD1. This CDR3 contains 14 residues. Per germline, CDR1 MNHNS and CDR2 SASEGT. V lost 6 bases to trimming and J lost 4 bases; unmatched junction nucleotides: 6.